Presented here are 2 T cell receptor beta chains from one specimen sequenced in a study of molecular identifiers for immune sequencing clone quantification. TCRdb ran MiXCR on the PCR reads and lists one entry per CDR3 protein. This sample has some 680,000 distinct CDR3 sequences, with about 25% found just once. Sequenced sample: naive CD8+ T cells from blood, with Jurkat cell RNA spiked in. Subset indicated: FACS-sorted CD8+CD4-CCR7+CD45RA+ naive T cells. These receptors all stem from a human donor in good health. Some libraries in this study had Jurkat cell RNA spiked in.

As to this clonotype: A much larger clone lies a single base off, so this may be a read error. The chain combines TRBV9 with TRBJ2-2; D may be TRBD2 (5 bases). This CDR3 has 17 amino acids. CDR1 SGDLS and CDR2 YYNGEE come from the germline V gene. Here the CDR3 DNA reads TGTGCCAGCAGCGTTGGGAAAGATCACGCGAACACCGGGGAGCTGGTTTTT. Residues: CASSVGKDHANTGELVF.

The J gene is TRBJ2-3, the V gene TRBV27, with D perhaps TRBD1 or TRBD2 (6 bases each). The germline V gene encodes CDR1 MNHEY and CDR2 SMNVEV (reference sequence). The CDR3 length is 15 residues. Trimming took 4 bases from V and 3 from J, leaving 14 bases between them. CDR3: CASSSLGGWTDTQYF. Written as DNA, the CDR3 is TGTGCCAGCAGTTCCTTGGGGGGCTGGACAGATACGCAGTATTTT.